The rows below give T cell receptor beta chains drawn from one sample of a study of OX40 agonist ivuxolimab in advanced cancers. Method: immunoSEQ multiplex PCR; TCRdb's copy keeps in-frame clones and lacks some. The profile shows about 88,000 clones, 75% to 90% of them singletons. The sequences come from CD4+ or CD8+ T cells sorted from blood, collected in a trial of the OX40 agonist ivuxolimab. The source is an adult with an advanced solid tumor such as melanoma, head and neck, liver or kidney cancer. The CDR3 runs from the conserved cysteine through the conserved F or W. The D gene is left open where the match is weak. Some rows have no size entry. The others give once, few or many, or a class for an expanded clone.

D gene	J gene	clone size	V gene	CDR3 DNA	CDR3 protein
TRBD1	TRBJ2-7	.	TRBV29-1	TGCAGCGTTGGAGGGGACAGGGTCCATCGTGGGGACGAGCAGTACTTC	CSVGGDRVHRGDEQYF
TRBD2	TRBJ2-5	.	TRBV5-5	TGTGCCAGCAGCTTGGAACGAGGCGGGGCTAGCGGGGGTCCCGAGACCCAGTACTTC	CASSLERGGASGGPETQYF
TRBD2	TRBJ2-3	.	TRBV19	TGTGCCAGTAGTGCTAGCGGGGGGGCAGATACGCAGTATTTT	CASSASGGADTQYF
.	TRBJ1-1	.	TRBV5-1	TGCGCCAGCAGCTTGTCCTCAATGAACACTGAAGCTTTCTTT	CASSLSSMNTEAFF
.	TRBJ1-6	few	TRBV27	TGTGCCCGGAAGGACTCCAGGATAAGGTCACCCCTCCACTTT	CARKDSRIRSPLHF
.	TRBJ1-2	once	TRBV27	TGTGCCAGCAGTTCCGCGCCAAACTATGGCTACACCTTC	CASSSAPNYGYTF
.	TRBJ2-5	.	TRBV9	TGTGCCAGCAGCGGCCAGTACCAAGAGACCCAGTACTTC	CASSGQYQETQYF
TRBD1	TRBJ2-1	.	TRBV6-5	TGTGCCAGCAGTTACGGGACAGGGATGGGCAATGAGCAGTTCTTC	CASSYGTGMGNEQFF
.	TRBJ2-7	once	TRBV5-4	TGTGCCAGCAGCGGTTCTAGCGCGAGCTCCTACGAGCAGTACTTC	CASSGSSASSYEQYF
TRBD2	TRBJ2-1	.	TRBV25-1	TGTGCCAGCACCGCGGTCGACGGGGGGAACTACAATGAGCAGTTCTTC	CASTAVDGGNYNEQFF
.	TRBJ2-1	.	TRBV4-2	TGTGCCAGCAGCCAAGATCCCCAGCTCATCTACAATGAGCAGTTCTTC	CASSQDPQLIYNEQFF
TRBD2	TRBJ2-5	once	TRBV7-3	TGTGCCAGCAGCCAAAAAGCCTCTAGCGGACAAGAGACCCAGTACTTC	CASSQKASSGQETQYF
.	TRBJ2-3	.	TRBV5-1	TGCGCCAGCAGCTCTTCCGGGGCGGAGGCGGTCGCGGGCACAGATACGCAGTATTTT	CASSSSGAEAVAGTDTQYF
.	TRBJ1-4	.	TRBV6-5	TGTGCCAGCACCTCCCTTACAGCCTCTAATGAAAAACTGTTTTTT	CASTSLTASNEKLFF
TRBD1	TRBJ1-2	few	TRBV30	TGTGCCTGGAGTGTACAAGGGGACAGGGGAGGATATGGCTACACCTTC	CAWSVQGDRGGYGYTF
.	TRBJ2-1	.	TRBV9	TGTGCCAGCAGCGTTCAGGCCTACAATGAGCAGTTCTTC	CASSVQAYNEQFF
TRBD2	TRBJ2-3	.	TRBV19	TGTGCCAGTACCCCGTGGGGTAGCGGGAGGGATACGCAGTATTTT	CASTPWGSGRDTQYF
TRBD1	TRBJ2-1	.	TRBV2	TGTGCCAGCAGCGTCGGACAGGGGGCGCGCAATGAGCAGTTCTTC	CASSVGQGARNEQFF
TRBD1	TRBJ2-7	.	TRBV4-2	TGTGCCAGCAGCCAAGGACAGGGGACCTACGAGCAGTACTTC	CASSQGQGTYEQYF
TRBD2	TRBJ2-4	.	TRBV7-2	TGTGCCAGCAGCTTAGACGGGAGGGGGGCGAACATTCAGTACTTC	CASSLDGRGANIQYF
.	TRBJ1-1	.	TRBV5-1	TGCGCCAGCAGCTTGGGGGTGATGATACGGAACACTGAAGCTTTCTTT	CASSLGVMIRNTEAFF
TRBD1	TRBJ2-5	.	TRBV5-1	TGCGCCAGCAGCTCCACGGGACAGGGTCAAGAGACCCAGTACTTC	CASSSTGQGQETQYF
.	TRBJ2-5	few	TRBV7-6	TGTGCCAGCAGCTTAGTTCAAGCGGGTGTCCAAGAGACCCAGTACTTC	CASSLVQAGVQETQYF
TRBD1	TRBJ1-6	.	TRBV4-2	TGTGCCAGCAGCCAAGTCGGATCAGGGGGTTCACCCCTCCACTTT	CASSQVGSGGSPLHF
TRBD2	TRBJ2-7	.	TRBV5-1	TGCGCCAGCAGCTCAGGACTAGCGGGGCCTAATCGAGGCTACGAGCAGTACTTC	CASSSGLAGPNRGYEQYF
TRBD1	TRBJ1-5	.	TRBV7-9	TGTGCCAGCAGCTTAGCGGGGACAGGGGGCAATCAGCCCCAGCATTTT	CASSLAGTGGNQPQHF
TRBD1	TRBJ2-1	.	TRBV5-1	TGCGCCAGCAGTTCCGGGACAGGGGGTTACAATGAGCAGTTCTTC	CASSSGTGGYNEQFF
TRBD1	TRBJ2-6	.	TRBV19	TGTGCCAGTAGCAAGACCGGGACAGTATACGGGATAACTGGGGCCAACGTCCTGACTTTC	CASSKTGTVYGITGANVLTF
TRBD1	TRBJ1-4	.	TRBV19	TGTGCCAGTAGAAACCGCCCGGGACAGGGAAATGAAAAACTGTTTTTT	CASRNRPGQGNEKLFF
TRBD1	TRBJ2-1	few	TRBV27	TGTGCCAGCACTCAGGGGGTCCAAGCGTACACCTACAATGAGCAGTTCTTC	CASTQGVQAYTYNEQFF
.	TRBJ2-7	.	TRBV28	TGTGCCAGCAGTTCCCCAGGCGGCAGAGGCTACGAGCAGTACTTC	CASSSPGGRGYEQYF
.	TRBJ2-3	.	TRBV29-1	TGCAGCGCCGCTGGGGGGCGAGGAACAGATACGCAGTATTTT	CSAAGGRGTDTQYF
.	TRBJ1-3	.	TRBV7-9	TGTGCCAGCAGCTTAGATAGGGTAAACTCTGGAAACACCATATATTTT	CASSLDRVNSGNTIYF
.	TRBJ2-3	.	TRBV28	TGTGCCAGCAATTCCGCGGAGACAGATACGCAGTATTTT	CASNSAETDTQYF
TRBD1	TRBJ1-1	.	TRBV25-1	TGTGCCAGCAGTCCTAACAGGGGGAGAAAAGCTTTCTTT	CASSPNRGRKAFF
TRBD2	TRBJ2-7	.	TRBV5-1	TGCGCCAGCAGCTTCATCGGGACTAGCGGGAGGTTGTCGACCTACGAGCAGTACTTC	CASSFIGTSGRLSTYEQYF
TRBD1	TRBJ2-5	.	TRBV27	TGTGCCAGCAGAAACACGGACAGGGAGGAGACCCAGTACTTC	CASRNTDREETQYF